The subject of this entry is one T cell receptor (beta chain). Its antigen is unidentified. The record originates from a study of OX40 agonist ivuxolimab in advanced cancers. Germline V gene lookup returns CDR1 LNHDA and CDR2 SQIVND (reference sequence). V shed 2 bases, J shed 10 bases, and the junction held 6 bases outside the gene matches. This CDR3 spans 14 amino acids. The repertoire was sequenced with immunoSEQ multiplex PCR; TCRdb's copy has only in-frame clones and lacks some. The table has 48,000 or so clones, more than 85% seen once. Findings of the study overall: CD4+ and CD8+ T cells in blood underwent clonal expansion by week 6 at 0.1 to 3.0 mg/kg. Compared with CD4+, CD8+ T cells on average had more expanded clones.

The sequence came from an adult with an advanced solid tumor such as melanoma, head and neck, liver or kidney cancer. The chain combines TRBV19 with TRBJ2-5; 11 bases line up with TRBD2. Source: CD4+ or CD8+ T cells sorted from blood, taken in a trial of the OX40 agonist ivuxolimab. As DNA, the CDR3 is TGTGCCAGTAGTATAACTCTAGCGGGGGGCCACCAGTACTTC. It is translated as CASSITLAGGHQYF.